This T cell receptor beta chain was sequenced for a study of T cell changes during pregnancy in multiple sclerosis (dated by TCRdb to between 2018 and 2021). About the full investigation: Changes in the T cell repertoire over the course of pregnancy were examined in this study in women with multiple sclerosis.

Of note for this clone: The antigen it recognizes is unknown. No base-level quality is on record; no much larger clone is a single base apart.

Library preparation was by the immunoSEQ multiplex PCR assay. TCRdb retrieved this table from immuneACCESS and kept in-frame rearrangements only. Not all clones are present; in checked studies, unresolved V genes account for under half, and no reason is known for the remainder. This sample holds fewer than 100,000 clones; about nine tenths were observed only once. The ten largest clones capture under 2.5% of the sample. This clonotype was obtained from a female donor with multiple sclerosis, enrolled in a pregnancy study. Sequences were derived from peripheral blood, sampled before pregnancy.

The CDR3 in this case is CASSPWDSSYEQYF. Here is the DNA: TGTGCCAGCAGTCCGTGGGACAGCTCCTACGAGCAGTACTTC. In this chain, TRBV27 is recombined with TRBJ2-7, and TRBD1 aligns with 7 junction nucleotides. Taken from the germline V gene (reference sequence), the CDR1 and CDR2 loops are MNHEY and SMNVEV. After removal of 5 bases from V and 0 bases from J, the junction retains 4 bases not matched to a gene. Reading from cysteine to phenylalanine, the CDR3 counts 14 amino acids. The kept DNA is CDR3 alone, 42 bases in frame from the first base.